The clone carrying this T cell receptor (beta chain) was seen repeatedly, ten times or more. CDR1 and CDR2 (germline): SGHRS, YFSETQ. This CDR3 comprises 15 residues. Trimming stripped 8 bases from V and 7 bases from J, with 21 bases between. This record comes from a study of T-cell reconstitution after alpha-beta-depleted transplantation in children. Unique molecular identifiers were used in preparing the TCRbeta library. TCRdb fed the PCR reads into MiXCR, producing one record per CDR3 protein. Of roughly 200,000 distinct CDR3 sequences listed, approximately 9% were seen once; the top ten hold 6.2%.

Source: PBMCs from the stem cell graft donor, taken from the stem cell graft. This sequence joins TRBV5-1 and TRBJ1-4; TRBD1 might be the D (6 bases). This TCR came from a human donor who donated a stem cell graft to a child with acute lymphoblastic leukemia. CDR3 sequence: CASMTTGRGSEKLFF. The CDR3 DNA follows: TGCGCCAGTATGACGACCGGCAGGGGATCTGAAAAACTGTTTTTT.